This paragraph reports one T cell receptor (beta chain). Its antigen remains unidentified. No much larger clone is present one base from it, and per-base qualities are unavailable. The trim is 5 bases for V and 13 bases for J, with a gap of 12 bases between the germline ends. CDR1 is given as SGHVS and CDR2 as FQNEAQ, both from the germline V gene. Measured from the cysteine to the phenylalanine, the CDR3 is 11 residues long. Kept here is only the CDR3 DNA, which spans 33 bases and is read in frame from base 1. This specimen belongs to a study of blood T cell repertoires in COVID-19 (dated by TCRdb to between 2020 and 2021). Broadly, across the study: Collaborator samples came from the United States, Italy and Spain and covered acute and convalescent phases of COVID-19. The material from the prospective study consisted of cDNA or gDNA derived from T cells, B-cell-depleted T cells, or PBMCs. Subjects who had been exposed to COVID-19, were actively infected with it, or had recovered from it provided the deeply sampled blood TCRbeta repertoires that made up the dataset. A freely available public database, intended as a resource for researchers studying the immune response to SARS-CoV-2, is where the repertoires were released. The samples were drawn from two sources: the first 160 participants of the ongoing ImmuneRACE study, and 1,254 subjects contributed by 6 global collaborators. Sample metadata almost always included a de-identified subject ID, COVID-19 status, age in years and sex. HLA class I and class II types, where available, came from metadata supplied by the sample provider rather than from assay-based typing. Results and caveats for the whole study, not just this receptor: The amount of clinical and demographic metadata varied by source and participant and was provided uncurated.

The immunoSEQ Assay, a bias-controlled multiplex PCR, was used to amplify TCRbeta CDR3 regions from genomic DNA. Per the authors' processing: The number of nucleated cells in each sample was estimated by amplification of reference gene primers within the assay. Sequence reads were collapsed and filtered to measure the absolute abundance of every unique TCRbeta CDR3 rearrangement. For each sample, productive Simpson clonality was calculated by taking the square root of Simpson's diversity index across productive rearrangements. TCRdb obtained this table from immuneACCESS and retained in-frame rearrangements with V and J assigned. These tables miss some clones; where compared with another copy, unresolved V genes account for less than half of the shortfall, and the remainder is unexplained. V and J calls and clone size are given by that table; D and trimming were obtained from the DNA. Across this sample there are some 250,000 clones, with 80% to 90% seen only once. Clones ranked in the top ten supply around 1.8% of the sample.

The collaborating institutions used their own protocols to collect whole blood in K2EDTA tubes. For TCRbeta analysis, collaborators shipped samples as frozen whole blood, isolated PBMCs, or DNA extracted from either of those sample types. The specimen was peripheral blood. This chain is built from TRBV7-8 and TRBJ2-4; the D gene cannot be resolved reliably. The clonotype was recovered from a man younger than 40 with active or convalescent COVID-19. The CDR3 reads CASSPRSTQYF. Read as DNA, the sequence is TGTGCCAGCAGCCCTCGAAGTACACAGTACTTC. The full variable domain, completed from the reference TRBV7-8 and TRBJ2-4 proteins outside the CDR3, reads GAGVSQSPRYKVAKRGQDVALRCDPISGHVSLFWYQQALGQGPEFLTYFQNEAQLDKSGLPSDRFFAERPEGSVSTLKIQRTQQEDSAVYLCASSPRSTQYFGAGTRLSVL.